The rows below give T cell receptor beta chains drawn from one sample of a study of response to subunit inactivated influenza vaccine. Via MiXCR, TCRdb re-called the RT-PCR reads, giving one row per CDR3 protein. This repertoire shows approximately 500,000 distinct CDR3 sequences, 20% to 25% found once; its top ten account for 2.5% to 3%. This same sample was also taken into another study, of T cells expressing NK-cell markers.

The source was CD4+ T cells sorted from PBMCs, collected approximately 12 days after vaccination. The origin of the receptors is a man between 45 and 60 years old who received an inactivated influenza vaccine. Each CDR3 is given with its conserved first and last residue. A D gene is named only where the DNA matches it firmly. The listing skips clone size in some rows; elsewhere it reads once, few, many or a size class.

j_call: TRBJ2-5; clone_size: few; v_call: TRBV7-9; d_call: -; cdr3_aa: CASSYDSWETQYF; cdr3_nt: TGTGCCAGCAGCTACGACAGCTGGGAGACCCAGTACTTC
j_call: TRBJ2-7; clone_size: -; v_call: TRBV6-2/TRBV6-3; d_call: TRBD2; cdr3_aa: CASSSDLLAGGTKRRSEQYF; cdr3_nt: TGTGCCAGCAGTTCGGACCTACTAGCGGGAGGGACTAAGAGGAGATCCGAGCAGTACTTC
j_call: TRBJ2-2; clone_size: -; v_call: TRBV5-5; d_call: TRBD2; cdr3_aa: CASSLEAAGAGELFF; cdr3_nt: TGTGCCAGCAGCTTGGAAGCCGCGGGAGCCGGGGAGCTGTTTTTT
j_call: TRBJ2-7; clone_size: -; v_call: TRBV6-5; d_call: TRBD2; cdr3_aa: CASSYTGLAGGYEQYF; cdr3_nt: TGTGCCAGCAGTTACACGGGACTAGCGGGAGGCTACGAGCAGTACTTC
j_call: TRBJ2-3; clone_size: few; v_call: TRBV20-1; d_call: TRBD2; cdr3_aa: CSARGTGLGYDTQYF; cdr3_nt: TGCAGTGCTAGAGGGACGGGACTAGGCTACGATACGCAGTATTTT
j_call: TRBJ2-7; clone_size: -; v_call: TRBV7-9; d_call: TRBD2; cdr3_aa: CASSPGLAGANEQYF; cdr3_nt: TGTGCCAGCAGCCCCGGACTAGCGGGAGCTAACGAGCAGTACTTC
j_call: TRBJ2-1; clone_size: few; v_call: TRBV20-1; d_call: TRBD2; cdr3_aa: CSAVSGRAHNEQLF; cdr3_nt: TGCAGTGCTGTTAGCGGGAGGGCCCACAATGAGCAGCTCTTC
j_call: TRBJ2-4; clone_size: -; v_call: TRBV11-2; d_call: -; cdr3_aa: CASSSMRSGLAKNIQYF; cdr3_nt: TGTGCCAGCAGCTCTATGAGGTCCGGTCTAGCCAAAAACATTCAGTACTTC
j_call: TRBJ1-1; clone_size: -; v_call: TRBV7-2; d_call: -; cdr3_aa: CASRDSPTEAFF; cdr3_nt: TGTGCCAGCAGGGACAGTCCCACTGAAGCTTTCTTT
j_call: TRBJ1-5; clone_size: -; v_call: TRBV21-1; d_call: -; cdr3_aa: CASSIDRPSNQPQHF; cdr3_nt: TGTGCCAGCAGTATCGACAGGCCAAGCAATCAGCCCCAGCATTTT
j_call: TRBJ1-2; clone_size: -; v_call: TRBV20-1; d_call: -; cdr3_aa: CSAVTGLENYGYTF; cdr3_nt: TGCAGTGCTGTCACGGGACTCGAAAACTATGGCTACACCTTC
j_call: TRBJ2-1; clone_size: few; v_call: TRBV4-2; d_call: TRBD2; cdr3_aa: CASSQESSGSYNEQFF; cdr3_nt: TGTGCCAGCAGCCAAGAATCTAGCGGTTCCTACAATGAGCAGTTCTTC
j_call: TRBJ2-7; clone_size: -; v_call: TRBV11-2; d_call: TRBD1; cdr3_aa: CASSNRDRVDEQYF; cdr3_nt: TGTGCCAGCAGCAACCGGGACAGGGTTGACGAGCAGTACTTC
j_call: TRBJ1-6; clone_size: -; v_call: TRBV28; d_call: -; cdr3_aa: CASSLWQDNSPLHF; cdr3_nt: TGTGCCAGCAGTTTATGGCAGGACAATTCACCCCTCCACTTT
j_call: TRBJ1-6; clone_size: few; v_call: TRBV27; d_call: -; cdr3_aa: CASSISIGATYNSPLHF; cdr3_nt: TGTGCCAGCAGTATTTCGATCGGGGCTACCTATAATTCACCCCTCCACTTT
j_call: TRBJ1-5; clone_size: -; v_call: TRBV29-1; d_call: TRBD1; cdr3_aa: CSVGTGTGGNQPQHF; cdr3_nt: TGCAGCGTTGGAACCGGGACAGGGGGAAATCAGCCCCAGCATTTT
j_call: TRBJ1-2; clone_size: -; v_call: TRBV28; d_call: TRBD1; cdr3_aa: CASSPTTGYYGYTF; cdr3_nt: TGTGCCAGCAGTCCGACGACAGGGTACTATGGCTACACCTTC
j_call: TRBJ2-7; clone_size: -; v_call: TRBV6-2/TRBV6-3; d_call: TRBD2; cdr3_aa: CASTRWTSGKYEQYF; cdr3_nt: TGTGCCAGCACGCGATGGACTAGCGGGAAATACGAGCAGTACTTC
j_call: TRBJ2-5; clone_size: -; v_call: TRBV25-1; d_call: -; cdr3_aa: CASRGTVQETQYF; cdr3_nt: TGTGCCAGCAGGGGAACAGTCCAAGAGACCCAGTACTTC
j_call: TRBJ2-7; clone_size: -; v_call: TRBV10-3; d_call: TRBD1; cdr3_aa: CAISPDRGRNEQYF; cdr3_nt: TGTGCCATCAGTCCGGACAGGGGGCGAAACGAGCAGTACTTC
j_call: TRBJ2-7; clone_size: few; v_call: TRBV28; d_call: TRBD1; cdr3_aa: CASRLQGQEQYF; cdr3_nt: TGTGCCAGCAGATTACAGGGGCAGGAGCAGTACTTC
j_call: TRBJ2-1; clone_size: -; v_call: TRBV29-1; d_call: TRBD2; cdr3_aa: CSGAGGPVYNERFF; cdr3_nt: TGCAGCGGGGCGGGAGGACCAGTCTACAATGAGCGGTTCTTC
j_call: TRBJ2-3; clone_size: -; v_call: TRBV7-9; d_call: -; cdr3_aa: CASSPQYF; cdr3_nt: TGTGCCAGCAGCCCGCAGTATTTT
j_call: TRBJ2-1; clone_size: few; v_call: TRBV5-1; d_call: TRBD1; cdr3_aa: CASSLQGQGSDEQFF; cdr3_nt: TGCGCCAGCAGCTTGCAGGGACAGGGTAGCGATGAGCAGTTCTTC
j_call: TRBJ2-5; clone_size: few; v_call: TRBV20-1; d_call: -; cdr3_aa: CSGSRLETQYF; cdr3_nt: TGCAGTGGGTCACGGCTGGAGACCCAGTACTTC
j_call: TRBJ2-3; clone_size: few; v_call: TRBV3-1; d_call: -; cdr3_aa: CASSQTPRGTQGMDTQYF; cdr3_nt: TGTGCCAGCAGCCAAACCCCCCGAGGGACCCAGGGAATGGATACGCAGTATTTT
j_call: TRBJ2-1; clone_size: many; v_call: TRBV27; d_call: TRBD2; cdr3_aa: CASSRAGTSGRRQFF; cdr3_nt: TGTGCCAGCAGCCGCGCCGGGACTAGCGGGAGAAGGCAGTTCTTC
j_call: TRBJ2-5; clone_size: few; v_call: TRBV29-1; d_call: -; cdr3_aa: CSVSSGTWEGNQYF; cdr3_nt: TGCAGCGTGTCCTCCGGGACATGGGAGGGTAACCAGTACTTC
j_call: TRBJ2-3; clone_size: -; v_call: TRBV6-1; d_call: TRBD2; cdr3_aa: CATLAGGTRNTQYF; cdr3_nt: TGTGCCACCCTAGCGGGGGGGACAAGGAATACGCAGTATTTT
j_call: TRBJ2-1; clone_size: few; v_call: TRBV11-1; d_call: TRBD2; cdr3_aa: CASRLSSGSNEQFF; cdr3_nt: TGTGCCAGCAGGTTGTCTAGCGGGAGTAATGAGCAGTTCTTC
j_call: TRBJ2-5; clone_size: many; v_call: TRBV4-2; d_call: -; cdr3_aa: CASSQAHEETQYF; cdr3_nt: TGTGCCAGCAGCCAAGCCCATGAAGAGACCCAGTACTTC
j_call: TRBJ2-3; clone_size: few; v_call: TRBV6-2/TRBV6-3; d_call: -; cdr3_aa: CASRERGRSTDTQYF; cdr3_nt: TGTGCCAGCAGGGAGAGGGGGAGAAGCACAGATACGCAGTATTTT
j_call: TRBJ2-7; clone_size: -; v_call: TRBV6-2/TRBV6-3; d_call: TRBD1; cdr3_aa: CASSYLPPGQGYEQYF; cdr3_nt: TGTGCCAGCAGTTACTTACCTCCGGGACAGGGCTACGAGCAGTACTTC
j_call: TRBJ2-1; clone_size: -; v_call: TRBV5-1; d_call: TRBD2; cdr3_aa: CASSILAGGGNEQFF; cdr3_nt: TGCGCCAGCAGCATACTAGCGGGAGGGGGGAATGAGCAGTTCTTC
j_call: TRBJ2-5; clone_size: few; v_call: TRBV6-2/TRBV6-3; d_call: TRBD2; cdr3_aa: CASSYSSGGPMSLYF; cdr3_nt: TGTGCCAGCAGTTATTCTAGCGGGGGTCCTATGAGTTTGTACTTC
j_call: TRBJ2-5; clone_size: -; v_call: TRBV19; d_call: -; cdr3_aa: CASSIFGTQYF; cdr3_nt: TGTGCCAGTAGTATATTCGGGACCCAGTACTTC
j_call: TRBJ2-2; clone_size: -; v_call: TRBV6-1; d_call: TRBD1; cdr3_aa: CASRQQGARNTGELFF; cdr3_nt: TGTGCCAGCAGACAACAGGGGGCAAGGAACACCGGGGAGCTGTTTTTT
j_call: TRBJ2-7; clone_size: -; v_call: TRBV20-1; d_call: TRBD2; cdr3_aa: CSARLPRLADYEQYF; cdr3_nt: TGCAGTGCTAGACTTCCGAGACTAGCAGACTACGAGCAGTACTTC
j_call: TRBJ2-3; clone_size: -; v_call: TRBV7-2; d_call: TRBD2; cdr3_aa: CASSNTHRLAGVTSQYF; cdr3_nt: TGTGCCAGCAGCAATACCCACCGACTAGCGGGGGTGACTTCGCAGTATTTT
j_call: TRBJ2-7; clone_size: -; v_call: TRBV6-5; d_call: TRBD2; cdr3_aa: CASSYSKLAGTLSYEQYF; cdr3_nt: TGTGCCAGCAGTTACTCGAAACTAGCGGGGACCCTCTCCTACGAGCAGTACTTC
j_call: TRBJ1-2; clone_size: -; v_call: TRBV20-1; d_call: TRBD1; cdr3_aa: CSAKTGTGVGYTF; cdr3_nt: TGCAGCGCCAAGACCGGGACAGGTGTGGGCTACACCTTC
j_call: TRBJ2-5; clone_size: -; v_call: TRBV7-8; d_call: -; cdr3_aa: CASSLMEAGKHAQYF; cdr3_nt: TGTGCCAGCAGCTTGATGGAAGCGGGCAAACACGCCCAGTACTTC
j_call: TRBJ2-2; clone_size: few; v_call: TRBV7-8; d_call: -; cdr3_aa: CASSRRGIPNTGELFF; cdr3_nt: TGTGCCAGCAGCCGGAGGGGGATCCCGAACACCGGGGAGCTGTTTTTT
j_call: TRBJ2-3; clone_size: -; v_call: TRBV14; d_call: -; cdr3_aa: CASSQDGNTQYF; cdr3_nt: TGTGCCAGCAGCCAAGACGGAAATACGCAGTATTTT
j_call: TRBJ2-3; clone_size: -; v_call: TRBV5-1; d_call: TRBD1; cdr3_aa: CASSSRDRGEDTQYF; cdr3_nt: TGCGCCAGCAGCTCCCGGGACAGGGGTGAAGATACGCAGTATTTT
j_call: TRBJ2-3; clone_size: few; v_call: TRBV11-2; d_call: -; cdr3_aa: CASSLVGRGGSRWDTQYF; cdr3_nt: TGTGCCAGCAGCTTAGTAGGTCGCGGCGGTTCCCGTTGGGATACGCAGTATTTT
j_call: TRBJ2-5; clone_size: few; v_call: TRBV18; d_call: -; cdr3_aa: CASSPQGKTQYF; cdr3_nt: TGTGCCAGCTCACCACAGGGGAAGACCCAGTACTTC
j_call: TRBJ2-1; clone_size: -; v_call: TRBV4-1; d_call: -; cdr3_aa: CASRRATIHSYNEQFF; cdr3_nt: TGCGCCAGCAGACGCGCAACAATCCACTCCTACAATGAGCAGTTCTTC
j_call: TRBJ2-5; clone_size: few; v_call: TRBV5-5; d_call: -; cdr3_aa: CASSVRGRGYQETQYF; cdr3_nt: TGTGCCAGCAGCGTCCGGGGGCGGGGGTACCAAGAGACCCAGTACTTC
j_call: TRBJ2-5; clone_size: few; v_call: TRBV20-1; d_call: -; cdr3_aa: CSGQQETQYF; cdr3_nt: TGCAGTGGACAGCAAGAGACCCAGTACTTC
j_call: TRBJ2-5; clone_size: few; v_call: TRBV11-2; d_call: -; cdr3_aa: CASSLRGWGRVEEETQYF; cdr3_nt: TGTGCCAGCAGCTTAAGGGGATGGGGCAGGGTGGAAGAGGAGACCCAGTACTTC
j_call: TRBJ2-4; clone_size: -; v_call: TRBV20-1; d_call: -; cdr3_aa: CSARSGGGVRNIQYF; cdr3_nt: TGCAGTGCTAGAAGTGGAGGGGGCGTCAGAAACATTCAGTACTTC
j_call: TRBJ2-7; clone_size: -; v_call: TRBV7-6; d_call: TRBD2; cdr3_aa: CASSAGLAAEQYF; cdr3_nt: TGTGCCAGCAGCGCGGGACTAGCGGCCGAGCAGTACTTC
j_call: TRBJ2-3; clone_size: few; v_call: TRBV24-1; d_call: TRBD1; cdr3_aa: CATSDQGAKDTQYF; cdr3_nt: TGTGCCACCAGTGATCAGGGGGCAAAAGATACGCAGTATTTT
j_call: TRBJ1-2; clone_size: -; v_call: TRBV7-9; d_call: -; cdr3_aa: CASSRLINYGYTF; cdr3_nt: TGTGCCAGCAGCCGACTGATTAACTATGGCTACACCTTC